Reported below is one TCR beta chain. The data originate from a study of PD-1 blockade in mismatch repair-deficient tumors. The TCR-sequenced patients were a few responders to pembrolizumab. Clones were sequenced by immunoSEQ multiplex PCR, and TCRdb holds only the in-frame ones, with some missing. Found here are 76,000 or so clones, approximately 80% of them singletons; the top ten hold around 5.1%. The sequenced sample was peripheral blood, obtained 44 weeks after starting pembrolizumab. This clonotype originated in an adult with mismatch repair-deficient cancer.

For the CDR3, the DNA is TGTGCCAGCAGCGTCGGGGACGGAACATTCACAGATACGCAGTATTTT. It encodes CASSVGDGTFTDTQYF. The chain joins TRBV9 to TRBJ2-3, with D perhaps given as TRBD1 or TRBD2 (5 bases each). The CDR3 extends over 16 amino acids. Germline CDR1 is SGDLS and CDR2 is YYNGEE. V was shortened by 2 bases and J by 2 bases, with 15 bases between the two germline ends.